The 8 T cell receptor beta chains in this list originate from one sample, sequenced in a study of T cell changes during pregnancy in multiple sclerosis. TCRdb's copy holds only in-frame clones and misses some; the assay was immunoSEQ multiplex PCR. Altogether 25,000 to 35,000 clones are present, 89% being singletons, with the ten largest covering roughly a tenth. The specimen was CD8+ T cells from peripheral blood mononuclear cells, collected in the second trimester of pregnancy. The source of these receptors is a female donor with multiple sclerosis, enrolled in a pregnancy study.

The chain combines TRBV28 with TRBJ2-2, with 10 bases identical to TRBD2. Trimming cost V 3 bases and J 5 bases; bases outside gene matches: 3. The CDR3 length is 15 residues. CDR1 is MDHEN and CDR2 is SYDVKM in the germline V gene. The DNA for the CDR3 is TGTGCCAGCAGTTTCACTAGCGGGACTACCGGGGAGCTGTTTTTT. Residues: CASSFTSGTTGELFF.

The chain employs TRBV7-8 and TRBJ2-3, with TRBD1 identical over 7 bases. V dropped 3 bases and J dropped 4; count of bases not matched to a gene: 10. The CDR3 has 16 residues. Germline CDR1 SGHVS, CDR2 FQNEAQ. Written as DNA, the CDR3 is TGTGCCAGCAGCTTTTCCCCGACAGGGTGGGCAGATACGCAGTATTTT. Translated, it gives CASSFSPTGWADTQYF.

The chain has TRBV5-1 and TRBJ2-7; 9 bases are a match to TRBD1. Germline V gives CDR1 SGHRS, CDR2 YFSETQ. J lost 2 bases, V lost 5 bases, and 5 bases had no gene match. This CDR3 comprises 14 residues. Here the CDR3 DNA reads TGCGCCAGCAGTGGCGGGGACAGGGCCTACGAGCAGTACTTC. Protein: CASSGGDRAYEQYF. The complete variable domain, with remaining parts taken from reference TRBV5-1 and TRBJ2-7, reads KAGVTQTPRYLIKTRGQQVTLSCSPISGHRSVSWYQQTPGQGLQFLFEYFSETQRNKGNFPGRFSGRQFSNSRSEMNVSTLELGDSALYLCASSGGDRAYEQYFGPGTRLTVT.

The chain employs TRBV19 and TRBJ2-1; 9 bases are shared with TRBD2. The germline CDR1 and CDR2 sequences are LNHDA and SQIVND (reference sequence). The CDR3 totals 13 residues. The V and J ends lost 5 bases and 8 bases, in that order; junction bases with no gene match: 4. The CDR3 bases are TGTGCCAGTAGTGAGGTAGCGGGAGATGAGCAGTTCTTC. Translated: CASSEVAGDEQFF.

The J gene is TRBJ2-1, the V gene TRBV10-1; TRBD2 aligns across 9 bases. CDR3 length: 15 amino acids. The germline gives CDR1 WNHNN, CDR2 SYGVQD (reference sequence). The trim removed 4 bases at V and 4 bases at J, leaving 5 bases unmatched. The CDR3 spells CASSALAGGYNEQFF. CDR3 in DNA: TGCGCCAGCAGTGCCCTGGCGGGAGGGTACAATGAGCAGTTCTTC.

V and J are TRBV7-9 and TRBJ2-3, with 12 bases matching TRBD2. This CDR3 region has 16 residues. Germline V lookup: CDR1 SEHNR, CDR2 FQNEAQ (reference sequence). V lost 5 bases to trimming and J lost 4 bases; unmatched junction nucleotides: 7. In DNA, the CDR3 is TGTGCCAGCAGCCTCCCACTAGCGGGGGGCCCAGATACGCAGTATTTT. Translation: CASSLPLAGGPDTQYF.

This clone was observed a few times. This chain links TRBV7-7 with TRBJ1-1; D might be TRBD1 (6 bases). The CDR3 contains 16 residues. Looked up from germline, CDR1 is SSHAT and CDR2 is FNYEAQ (reference sequence). V lost 2 bases to trimming and J lost 0 bases, with 13 bases between them. The CDR3 region has the DNA TGTGCCAGCAGCTTAACCTATCAGGGGATGAACACTGAAGCTTTCTTT. As protein: CASSLTYQGMNTEAFF. The whole variable domain, remainder taken from reference TRBV7-7 and TRBJ1-1, is GAGVSQSPRYKVTKRGQDVTLRCDPISSHATLYWYQQALGQGPEFLTYFNYEAQPDKSGLPSDRFSAERPEGSISTLTIQRTEQRDSAMYRCASSLTYQGMNTEAFFGQGTRLTVV.

CDR3 loop: CASSSGHGGTQYF. DNA for the CDR3: TGTGCCAGCAGCTCGGGACATGGAGGGACCCAGTACTTC. V gene TRBV7-3 combines with J gene TRBJ2-5; tentative D call: TRBD1 (6 bases). The V and J ends lost 4 bases and 7 bases respectively, with 13 bases between them. The CDR3 contains 13 residues. Germline V gene data show CDR1 as SGHTA and CDR2 as FQGTGA.